Sequencing of this TCR beta chain was carried out in a study of shared clonotypes between healthy human individuals. About the research overall: Used for every donor were three CD4 naive, three CD4 memory, two CD8 naive and one CD8 memory plate.

CDR1 and CDR2 from the germline V gene are SEHNR and FQNEAQ (reference sequence). The CDR3 loop spans 16 amino acids. V was pared by 4 bases and J by 4 bases, with 16 bases between. As regards this clone: Its antigen is unknown.

The study, taken as a whole, reports: Sorted-subset sequencing, rarefaction showed, was incomplete despite large depth. Donor clonotype sharing was expected to depend on sequencing depth.

Using immunoSEQ multiplex PCR, the repertoire was profiled, and TCRdb retains in-frame clones only, with some absent. The sample yields some 2 million clones, 95% seen once. A CD45RA-negative memory subset and a CD45RA+ naive subset were separated from the CD4+ cells. V gene TRBV7-9 combines with J gene TRBJ2-2, with D possibly TRBD2 on 6 matching bases. The sequence derives from a man aged 18 to 29 in good health. Sequencing input: naive CD4+ T cells sorted from blood. The subset here: CD45RA+ positively selected. CDR3 DNA sequence: TGTGCCAGCAGCTGGAGCCCGGGAGTGGTCACCGGGGAGCTGTTTTTT. Its protein is CASSWSPGVVTGELFF. The full variable domain, with the rest looked up from reference TRBV7-9 and TRBJ2-2, is DTGVSQNPRHKITKRGQNVTFRCDPISEHNRLYWYRQTLGQGPEFLTYFQNEAQLEKSRLLSDRFSAERPKGSFSTLEIQRTEQGDSAMYLCASSWSPGVVTGELFFGEGSRLTVL.